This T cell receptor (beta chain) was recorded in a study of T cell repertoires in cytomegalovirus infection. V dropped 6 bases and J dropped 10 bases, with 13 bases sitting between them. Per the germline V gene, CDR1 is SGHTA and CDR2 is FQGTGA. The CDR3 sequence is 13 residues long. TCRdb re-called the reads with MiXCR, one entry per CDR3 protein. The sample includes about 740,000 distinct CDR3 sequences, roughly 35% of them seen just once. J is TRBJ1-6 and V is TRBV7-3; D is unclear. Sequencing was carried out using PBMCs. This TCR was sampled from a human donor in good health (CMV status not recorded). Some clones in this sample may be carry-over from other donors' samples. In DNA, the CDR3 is TGTGCCAGCAGTCCAACCGCGAGGTCACCCCTCCACTTT. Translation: CASSPTARSPLHF.